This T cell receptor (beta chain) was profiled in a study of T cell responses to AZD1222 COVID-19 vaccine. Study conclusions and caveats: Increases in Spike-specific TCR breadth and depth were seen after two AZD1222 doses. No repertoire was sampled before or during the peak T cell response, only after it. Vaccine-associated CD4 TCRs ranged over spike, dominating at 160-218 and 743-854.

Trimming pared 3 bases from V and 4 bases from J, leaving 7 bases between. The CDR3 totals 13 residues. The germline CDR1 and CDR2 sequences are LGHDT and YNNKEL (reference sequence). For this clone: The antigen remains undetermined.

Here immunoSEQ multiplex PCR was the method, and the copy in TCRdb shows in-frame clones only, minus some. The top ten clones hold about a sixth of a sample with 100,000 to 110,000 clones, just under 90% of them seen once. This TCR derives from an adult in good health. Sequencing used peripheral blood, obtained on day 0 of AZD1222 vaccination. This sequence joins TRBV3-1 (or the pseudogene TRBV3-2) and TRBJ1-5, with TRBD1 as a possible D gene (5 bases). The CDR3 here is CASSQRQNQPQHF. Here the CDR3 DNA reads TGTGCCAGCAGCCAGCGACAGAATCAGCCCCAGCATTTT.